The next 32 T cell receptor beta chains were all read from a single sample in a study of T cells after yellow fever vaccination. One entry per CDR3 protein results from TCRdb running MiXCR on the 5' RACE reads. The table shows about 360,000 distinct CDR3 sequences, with approximately 6% occurring only once. The input for sequencing was PBMCs, taken 5 days after the yellow fever booster vaccination. Every receptor here comes from a man aged 25 to 40 who received the YFV17D yellow fever vaccine.

The chain joins TRBV21-1 to TRBJ2-7; TRBD2 is taken as the D call from the table, unchecked against the DNA. TRBV21-1 counts as a pseudogene. This CDR3 contains 19 residues. CDR3 nucleotide sequence: TGTGCCAGCAGCAAGGTTTGGGGGACTAGCGGGGGAGGGAACTACGAGCAGTACTTC. Protein: CASSKVWGTSGGGNYEQYF.

The sample holds many counts of this clonotype. V usage is TRBV6-4 and J usage is TRBJ2-1, with 8 positions matching TRBD2. Germline assignment: CDR1 MRHNA and CDR2 SNTAGT. Unmatched junction bases numbered 31, after V lost 5 bases and J lost 10 bases. The CDR3 extends over 21 amino acids. The CDR3 sequence: CASSPALTGGELAGSLGEQFF. The CDR3 DNA reads as TGTGCCAGCAGTCCAGCCCTGACCGGGGGAGAGCTAGCGGGCTCACTGGGGGAGCAGTTCTTC.

This rearrangement joins TRBV20-1 to TRBJ2-7, with 8 bases fitting TRBD2. CDR3 length: 16 residues. V dropped 4 bases and J dropped 5; count of bases not matched to a gene: 16. Germline loops: CDR1 DFQATT, CDR2 SNEGSKA (reference sequence). The CDR3 DNA reads as TGCAGTGCTATTGGACGAGGAAGCGGGAGATCTGACGAGCAGTACTTC. Its translation is CSAIGRGSGRSDEQYF.

The sample holds many counts of this clonotype. V is TRBV9 and J is TRBJ2-7; D may match TRBD1 or TRBD2 (5 bases each). The ends were cut back, 3 bases at V and 4 bases at J, with 17 bases in the middle. CDR1 and CDR2 (germline): SGDLS, YYNGEE. The CDR3 spans 15 residues. The CDR3 spells CASSGWDGAGYEQYF. The DNA of the CDR3 is TGTGCCAGCAGCGGATGGGACGGCGCGGGTTACGAGCAGTACTTC.

This clonotype was seen ten or more times. The chain employs TRBV28 and TRBJ2-2; no clear D. This CDR3 comprises 12 residues. CDR1 and CDR2 (germline): MDHEN, SYDVKM. Trimming removed 5 bases at V and 9 bases at J, with 10 bases between. The CDR3 protein is CASSPNARELFF. In DNA form, the CDR3 reads TGTGCCAGCAGTCCTAACGCTAGGGAGCTGTTTTTT.

This clonotype came up a few times. The rearrangement joins TRBV27 to TRBJ1-2; D may be TRBD1 (5 bases). Per germline, CDR1 MNHEY and CDR2 SMNVEV (reference sequence). Trimming stripped 2 bases from V and 2 bases from J, with 9 bases between. This CDR3 region has 14 residues. In DNA, the CDR3 is TGTGCCAGCAGTTTAGGCTGGGGGAACTATGGCTACACCTTC. Protein product: CASSLGWGNYGYTF.

V gene TRBV20-1 combines with J gene TRBJ2-7, with a possible D match to TRBD2 (7 bases). The V end was cut by 2 bases, the J end by 6 bases, with 23 bases between. Germline assignment: CDR1 DFQATT and CDR2 SNEGSKA (reference sequence). This CDR3 contains 16 residues. The CDR3: CSARRSGGGGRGEQYF. The CDR3 nucleotides are TGCAGTGCTAGACGCTCCGGGGGAGGGGGAAGGGGCGAGCAGTACTTC.

A remark on this clonotype: At one end, the junction sequence differs from germline, possibly due to a read error. V is TRBV20-1 and J is TRBJ2-4; 7 nucleotides align to TRBD2. CDR1 is DFQATT and CDR2 is SNEGSKA in the germline V gene (reference sequence). This CDR3 contains 16 residues. CDR3 protein: CCAGRGGRSAKNIQYF. CDR3 in DNA: TGCTGTGCTGGGAGGGGTGGGAGATCGGCCAAAAACATTCAGTACTTC.

This clonotype was seen many times. This chain uses TRBV6-2 or TRBV6-3 with TRBJ1-5; D gene unclear. The CDR3 is 14 residues long. Germline V CDR1 and CDR2: MNHEY, SVGEGT. V was pared by 7 bases and J by 3 bases, with 13 bases between. The CDR3 DNA follows: TGTGCCAGCAATACTGACGGTATCAATCAGCCCCAGCATTTT. Translation gives CASNTDGINQPQHF.

This clonotype occurred a few times. V gene TRBV20-1 combines with J gene TRBJ2-7, with D perhaps matching TRBD1 (7 bases). The CDR3 extends over 13 amino acids. Trimming stripped 3 bases from V and 5 bases from J, with 14 bases between. The germline V gene has CDR1 DFQATT and CDR2 SNEGSKA (reference sequence). The CDR3 region has the DNA TGCAGTGCTAGCAGTGACAGGGAGGACGAGCAGTACTTC. It codes for CSASSDREDEQYF.

The chain joins TRBV20-1 to TRBJ2-5, with 16 positions matching TRBD2. V gave up 5 bases and J gave up 2 bases; unmatched junction bases: 14. The CDR3 sequence is 19 residues long. Per germline, CDR1 DFQATT and CDR2 SNEGSKA (reference sequence). The CDR3 spells CSALSGTSGRVVGQETQYF. The CDR3 bases are TGCAGTGCTCTCTCCGGGACTAGCGGGAGGGTGGTGGGTCAAGAGACCCAGTACTTC.

The sample holds a few counts of this clonotype. The genes are TRBV10-3 and TRBJ1-2, with D unclear. Germline lookup yields CDR1 ENHRY and CDR2 SYGVKD. The CDR3 has 13 amino acids. With 5 bases removed from V and 1 base from J, the gap between germline ends came to 8 bases. The DNA of the CDR3 is TGTGCCATCAGTAAAGACAATAACTATGGCTACACCTTC. This sequence encodes CAISKDNNYGYTF.

This clonotype came up many times. The CDR3 spells CSAREGTSGSRGDEQYF. For the CDR3, the DNA is TGCAGTGCTAGAGAAGGGACTAGCGGGAGTCGGGGGGACGAGCAGTACTTC. This rearrangement joins TRBV20-1 to TRBJ2-7; 14 bases map to TRBD2. There are 17 residues in the CDR3. With V trimmed by 0 bases and J by 5 bases, 9 bases remained unmatched. Germline loops: CDR1 DFQATT, CDR2 SNEGSKA (reference sequence).

V and J are TRBV7-2 and TRBJ2-7, with D tentatively TRBD2 (6 bases). Germline-derived CDR1 and CDR2 are SGHTA and FQGNSA. The CDR3 covers 13 residues. V lost 5 bases to trimming and J lost 6 bases, with 14 bases between them. CDR3 DNA: TGTGCCAGCAGCACACCTTCTAGCGTCGAGCAGTACTTC. Translated, it gives CASSTPSSVEQYF.

This clonotype was found a few times. The V call is TRBV18, the J call TRBJ2-1; maybe TRBD2 (6 bases). This CDR3 comprises 18 residues. The germline gives CDR1 KGHSH, CDR2 LQKENI. The V and J ends lost 3 bases and 7 bases respectively, with 25 bases between them. The CDR3 region is CASSPYQGGREGMNEQFF. The CDR3 coding sequence is TGTGCCAGCTCACCCTACCAAGGTGGGCGGGAAGGGATGAATGAGCAGTTCTTC.

Many counts were recorded for this clonotype. The chain recombines TRBV12-3 or TRBV12-4 with TRBJ2-1, with D perhaps TRBD1 or TRBD2 (6 bases each). CDR3 length: 17 residues. Trimming took off 5 bases at V and 4 bases at J, with 21 bases between the two ends. CDR3 DNA: TGTGCCAGCAGTCCAGGAGGGGGACGGACGAGATACAATGAGCAGTTCTTC. Translating it yields CASSPGGGRTRYNEQFF.

This chain links TRBV5-5 with TRBJ2-3, with 9 bases matching TRBD1. The CDR3 sequence is 15 residues long. V was clipped by 2 bases and J by 6 bases; unmatched bases: 7. CDR1 SGHKS and CDR2 YYEKEE come from the germline V gene (reference sequence). The CDR3: CASSLRDRVTDTQYF. CDR3 nucleotide sequence: TGTGCCAGCAGCTTAAGGGACAGGGTGACGGATACGCAGTATTTT.

This clonotype was observed at least ten times. This chain uses TRBV7-2 with TRBJ2-7; 11 nucleotides line up with TRBD2. The J segment lost 7 bases and the V segment lost 1 base, leaving 6 bases of the junction unmatched. This CDR3 region has 15 residues. Germline V gene sequence: CDR1 SGHTA, CDR2 FQGNSA. CDR3 coding DNA: TGTGCCAGCAGCTTAGGCACTAGCGGGAGTTGGGAGCAGTACTTC. It codes for CASSLGTSGSWEQYF.

The V call is TRBV5-1, the J call TRBJ2-1; TRBD1 is a possible D gene (6 bases). Germline lookup yields CDR1 SGHRS and CDR2 YFSETQ. Trimming pared 7 bases from V and 5 bases from J, leaving 16 bases between. The CDR3 is 14 residues long. The CDR3: CASSTTRGHNEQFF. CDR3 DNA: TGCGCCAGCTCCACTACCAGGGGCCACAATGAGCAGTTCTTC. Combining the CDR3 with reference TRBV5-1 and TRBJ2-1 gives the whole variable domain KAGVTQTPRYLIKTRGQQVTLSCSPISGHRSVSWYQQTPGQGLQFLFEYFSETQRNKGNFPGRFSGRQFSNSRSEMNVSTLELGDSALYLCASSTTRGHNEQFFGPGTRLTVL.

The rearrangement joins TRBV10-3 to TRBJ2-6, with D uncertain. The CDR3 has 16 residues. V was trimmed by 2 bases and J by 0 bases, leaving 8 bases between them. Germline CDR1 reads ENHRY; CDR2 reads SYGVKD. The CDR3 nucleotides read TGTGCCATCAGTGAGGACGGTCCCTCTGGGGCCAACGTCCTGACTTTC. Translating it yields CAISEDGPSGANVLTF.

This rearrangement joins TRBV3-1 to TRBJ2-2; 10 positions match TRBD2. Trimming took 8 bases from V and 1 from J; bases not matched to a gene: 10. The CDR3 has 17 amino acids. Germline-derived CDR1 and CDR2 are LGHDT and YNNKEL (reference sequence). CDR3 nucleotide sequence: TGTGCCAGCTCCTCGCTAGCGGGAGCCGAGAACACCGGGGAGCTGTTTTTT. Residues: CASSSLAGAENTGELFF.

The chain has TRBV7-2 and TRBJ2-5; D not resolved. The CDR3 has 14 amino acids. The germline gives CDR1 SGHTA, CDR2 FQGNSA. Trimming stripped 2 bases from V and 5 bases from J, with 12 bases between. This chain's CDR3 is CASSLHGRKETQYF. The CDR3 DNA is TGTGCCAGCAGCTTACATGGCAGAAAGGAGACCCAGTACTTC.

In its sample, this clonotype was seen many times. V usage is TRBV5-1 and J usage is TRBJ1-2; no firm D call. The CDR3 totals 15 residues. Trimming removed 0 bases from V and 7 bases from J, with 16 bases in between. Looked up from germline, CDR1 is SGHRS and CDR2 is YFSETQ. CDR3 coding DNA: TGCGCCAGCAGCTTGGGAAGGCACCCTGTTCGTGGCTACACCTTC. Its protein product is CASSLGRHPVRGYTF.

Ten or more counts support this clonotype. V usage is TRBV10-3 and J usage is TRBJ1-4; the D gene is possibly TRBD1 (5 bases). This CDR3 has 13 amino acids. Trimming cost V 3 bases and J 12 bases, with 14 bases left between them. The germline CDR1 and CDR2 sequences are ENHRY and SYGVKD. The CDR3 protein is CAISEGRQSELFF. CDR3 nucleotides: TGTGCCATCAGTGAAGGGAGACAGTCCGAACTGTTTTTT.

The chain joins TRBV19 to TRBJ2-3, with a tentative D call TRBD2 (6 bases). The CDR3 length is 14 residues. The germline V gene encodes CDR1 LNHDA and CDR2 SQIVND (reference sequence). V was shortened by 7 bases and J by 2 bases, with 13 bases between the two germline ends. The CDR3 region is CASNRDLFTDTQYF. The CDR3 DNA reads as TGTGCCAGTAACCGGGACTTATTCACAGATACGCAGTATTTT.

This clonotype was counted at least ten times. The chain combines TRBV5-1 with TRBJ2-5, with D possibly being TRBD1 (5 bases). Germline CDR1 SGHRS, CDR2 YFSETQ. Between the trimmed V and J ends, which lost 3 bases and 0 bases, there was a span of 6 bases. CDR3 length: 13 amino acids. CDR3 nucleotides: TGCGCCAGCAGCTCGGACAACCAAGAGACCCAGTACTTC. It codes for CASSSDNQETQYF.

The chain carries TRBV5-1 and TRBJ2-4; D remains unclear. The V gene lost 4 bases and the J gene lost 1 base, with 9 bases spanning the gap. Germline V gives CDR1 SGHRS, CDR2 YFSETQ. The CDR3 covers 14 residues. CDR3 sequence reads: CASSVGFAKNIQYF. CDR3 nucleotides: TGCGCCAGCAGCGTCGGATTTGCCAAAAACATTCAGTACTTC.

This clonotype was seen at least ten times. J is TRBJ2-7 and V is TRBV4-1, with D perhaps TRBD1 (5 bases). Germline V lookup: CDR1 MGHRA, CDR2 YSYEKL. V gave up 0 bases and J gave up 2 bases, with 11 bases separating them. The CDR3 has 15 residues. CDR3 protein: CASSQDQGRTYEQYF. In DNA, the CDR3 is TGCGCCAGCAGCCAAGATCAGGGAAGGACCTACGAGCAGTACTTC.

This clonotype came up many times. The chain employs TRBV15 and TRBJ2-1; 11 nucleotides line up with TRBD2. CDR1 and CDR2 (germline): LNHNV, YYDKDF (reference sequence). V trimming: 4 bases; J trimming: 4 bases; junction bases outside the gene matches: 6. The CDR3 is 16 residues long. The CDR3: CATSTLAGGGYNEQFF. CDR3 in DNA: TGTGCCACCAGCACCCTAGCGGGAGGAGGGTACAATGAGCAGTTCTTC.

V is TRBV7-2 and J is TRBJ2-5; the D is unclear. The CDR3 totals 13 residues. The ends were cut back, 2 bases at V and 5 bases at J, with 9 bases in the middle. The V gene's germline CDR1 is SGHTA and CDR2 FQGNSA. The CDR3 here is CASSLSYAETQYF. CDR3 in DNA: TGTGCCAGCAGCTTAAGCTATGCCGAGACCCAGTACTTC.

Turning to this clonotype: A clone one base away is much larger, so this may be a read error. The chain joins TRBV10-3 to TRBJ2-5, with 10 bases aligning to TRBD2. Looked up from germline, CDR1 is ENHRY and CDR2 is SYGVKD. This CDR3 comprises 14 residues. This chain's CDR3 is CAISDLLAGETPYF. The CDR3 bases are TGTGCCATCAGTGATCTCCTAGCGGGAGAGACCCCGTACTTC.

The rearrangement links TRBV18 to TRBJ2-5, with TRBD1 matching over 9 bases. This CDR3 contains 20 residues. Germline CDR1 KGHSH, CDR2 LQKENI. Unmatched junction bases numbered 22, after V lost 6 bases and J lost 2 bases. CDR3 region: CASSQAWNAGQGIEQETQYF. The CDR3 DNA reads as TGTGCCAGCTCCCAGGCCTGGAACGCAGGACAGGGGATTGAACAAGAGACCCAGTACTTC.